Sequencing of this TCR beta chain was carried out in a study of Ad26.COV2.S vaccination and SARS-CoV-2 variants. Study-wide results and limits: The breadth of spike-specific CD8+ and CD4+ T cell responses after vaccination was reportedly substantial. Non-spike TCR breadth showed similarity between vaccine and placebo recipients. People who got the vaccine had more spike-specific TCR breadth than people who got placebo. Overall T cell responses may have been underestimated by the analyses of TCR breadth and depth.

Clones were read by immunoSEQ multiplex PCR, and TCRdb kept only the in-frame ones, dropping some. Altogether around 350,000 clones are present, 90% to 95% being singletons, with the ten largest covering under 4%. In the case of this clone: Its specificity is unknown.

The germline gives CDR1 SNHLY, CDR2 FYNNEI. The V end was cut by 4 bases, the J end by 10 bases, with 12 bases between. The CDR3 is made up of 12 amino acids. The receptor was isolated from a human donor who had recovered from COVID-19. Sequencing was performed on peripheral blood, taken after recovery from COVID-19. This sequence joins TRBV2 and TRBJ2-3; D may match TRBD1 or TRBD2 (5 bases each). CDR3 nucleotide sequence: TGTGCCAGCAGTGGAGGGACCTTACCGCAGTATTTT. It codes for CASSGGTLPQYF.